These T cell receptor beta chains were read from a single sample in a study of PD-1 blockade in classical Hodgkin lymphoma. The protocol was immunoSEQ multiplex PCR, while the TCRdb copy is restricted to in-frame clones and leaves out a portion. This table holds about 47,000 clones, roughly 93% found once. The sample consisted of peripheral blood mononuclear cells (PBMCs). Receptor source: a human donor with classical Hodgkin lymphoma. Both conserved end residues are part of each CDR3. The order of the fields is J gene, D gene, V gene, clone size, CDR3 protein, CDR3 DNA. A D gene is named only where the DNA matches it firmly. Size values are once, few and many counts, or a class for expanded clones, and some rows have none.

j_gene: TRBJ2-5
d_gene: TRBD1
v_gene: TRBV7-9
abundance: .
CDR3aa: CASSRGQAGETQYF
CDR3nt: TGTGCCAGCAGCCGAGGACAGGCGGGCGAGACCCAGTACTTC

j_gene: TRBJ2-2
d_gene: .
v_gene: TRBV7-6
abundance: .
CDR3aa: CASSLAVPETINTGELFF
CDR3nt: TGTGCCAGCAGCTTAGCAGTCCCCGAAACTATCAACACCGGGGAGCTGTTTTTT

j_gene: TRBJ2-7
d_gene: .
v_gene: TRBV2
abundance: .
CDR3aa: CASTPGNEQYF
CDR3nt: TGTGCCAGCACCCCTGGGAACGAGCAGTACTTC

j_gene: TRBJ1-2
d_gene: TRBD1
v_gene: TRBV11-3
abundance: .
CDR3aa: CASSSLARGPDYGYTF
CDR3nt: TGTGCCAGCAGCTCATTAGCCAGGGGGCCCGACTATGGCTACACCTTC

j_gene: TRBJ2-1
d_gene: TRBD1
v_gene: TRBV6-1
abundance: .
CDR3aa: CASSDGTGVNEQFF
CDR3nt: TGTGCCAGCAGTGACGGGACAGGGGTCAATGAGCAGTTCTTC

j_gene: TRBJ2-1
d_gene: TRBD2
v_gene: TRBV5-1
abundance: .
CDR3aa: CASSLGLAVYNEQFF
CDR3nt: TGCGCCAGCAGCTTGGGCCTAGCGGTCTACAATGAGCAGTTCTTC

j_gene: TRBJ2-1
d_gene: .
v_gene: TRBV27
abundance: .
CDR3aa: CASISTSPKGNEQFF
CDR3nt: TGTGCCAGCATCTCTACTAGCCCCAAAGGAAATGAGCAGTTCTTC

j_gene: TRBJ1-2
d_gene: .
v_gene: TRBV20-1
abundance: few
CDR3aa: CSGSGGYGYTF
CDR3nt: TGCAGTGGGTCGGGGGGCTATGGCTACACCTTC

j_gene: TRBJ1-4
d_gene: .
v_gene: TRBV7-9
abundance: .
CDR3aa: CASSLKEKLFF
CDR3nt: TGTGCCAGCAGCTTAAAGGAAAAACTGTTTTTT

j_gene: TRBJ2-3
d_gene: TRBD1
v_gene: TRBV7-3
abundance: .
CDR3aa: CASSPPGQGADTQYF
CDR3nt: TGTGCCAGCAGCCCGCCCGGACAGGGCGCCGATACGCAGTATTTT

j_gene: TRBJ1-1
d_gene: .
v_gene: TRBV6-6
abundance: few
CDR3aa: CASIHSGTEAFF
CDR3nt: TGTGCCAGCATTCACAGCGGGACTGAAGCTTTCTTT

j_gene: TRBJ2-3
d_gene: .
v_gene: TRBV5-5
abundance: few
CDR3aa: CASSQTVIADTQYF
CDR3nt: TGTGCCAGCAGCCAAACGGTCATCGCAGATACGCAGTATTTT

j_gene: TRBJ2-2
d_gene: .
v_gene: TRBV28
abundance: .
CDR3aa: CASISFGGGTGELFF
CDR3nt: TGTGCCAGCATTTCCTTCGGAGGCGGAACCGGGGAGCTGTTTTTT

j_gene: TRBJ2-3
d_gene: TRBD2
v_gene: TRBV28
abundance: .
CDR3aa: CASSPGLGLPPDTQYF
CDR3nt: TGTGCCAGCAGTCCGGGACTAGGACTACCACCAGATACGCAGTATTTT

j_gene: TRBJ2-5
d_gene: .
v_gene: TRBV7-8
abundance: .
CDR3aa: CASSLMAGQETQYF
CDR3nt: TGTGCCAGCAGCTTAATGGCGGGACAAGAGACCCAGTACTTC

j_gene: TRBJ1-3
d_gene: .
v_gene: TRBV2
abundance: .
CDR3aa: CASTVEGPRSGNTIYF
CDR3nt: TGTGCCAGCACCGTGGAGGGACCTCGCTCTGGAAACACCATATATTTT

j_gene: TRBJ2-2
d_gene: .
v_gene: TRBV4-2
abundance: .
CDR3aa: CASSQVDGAGELFF
CDR3nt: TGTGCCAGCAGCCAAGTGGACGGGGCCGGGGAGCTGTTTTTT

j_gene: TRBJ1-1
d_gene: TRBD1
v_gene: TRBV6-6
abundance: .
CDR3aa: CASSTGQGGFFGAFF
CDR3nt: TGTGCCAGCAGTACCGGACAGGGTGGGTTTTTTGGAGCTTTCTTT

j_gene: TRBJ2-3
d_gene: TRBD2
v_gene: TRBV11-3
abundance: once
CDR3aa: CASSLGEGLGTDTQYF
CDR3nt: TGTGCCAGCAGCTTAGGGGAGGGGCTCGGCACAGATACGCAGTATTTT

j_gene: TRBJ2-1
d_gene: .
v_gene: TRBV5-6
abundance: .
CDR3aa: CASSYLNKYNEQFF
CDR3nt: TGTGCCAGCAGCTATCTCAACAAGTACAATGAGCAGTTCTTC

j_gene: TRBJ1-6
d_gene: .
v_gene: TRBV19
abundance: .
CDR3aa: CASSKPGQGTNSPLHF
CDR3nt: TGTGCCAGTAGTAAACCGGGACAAGGGACAAATTCACCCCTCCACTTT

j_gene: TRBJ1-2
d_gene: TRBD1
v_gene: TRBV28
abundance: .
CDR3aa: CASSLLGQGAHYGYTF
CDR3nt: TGTGCCAGCAGTTTATTGGGGCAGGGGGCCCACTATGGCTACACCTTC

j_gene: TRBJ1-2
d_gene: TRBD1
v_gene: TRBV5-1
abundance: .
CDR3aa: CASSPGTGGGLGYGYTF
CDR3nt: TGCGCCAGCAGCCCCGGGACAGGGGGCGGTTTAGGCTATGGCTACACCTTC

j_gene: TRBJ2-3
d_gene: .
v_gene: TRBV5-6
abundance: .
CDR3aa: CASSLPTSTDTQYF
CDR3nt: TGTGCCAGCAGCTTGCCAACTAGCACAGATACGCAGTATTTT

j_gene: TRBJ2-7
d_gene: .
v_gene: TRBV27
abundance: .
CDR3aa: CASSGVDEQYF
CDR3nt: TGTGCCAGCAGCGGAGTTGACGAGCAGTACTTC